Listed below are T cell receptor beta chains from one sample, sequenced in a study of blood T cell repertoires in COVID-19. This table comes from immunoSEQ multiplex PCR, and its TCRdb copy is limited to in-frame clones, with some not included. Altogether under 95,000 clones are present, 88% being singletons, with the ten largest covering under 55%. Sequencing was performed on peripheral blood. Every receptor here comes from a human donor in a cohort sampled during active COVID-19. Each CDR3 is given with its conserved first and last residue. D genes are given only for firm matches. Rows give clone size only sometimes, using once, few, many, or a class for an expanded clone.

TRBJ1-2 | TRBV7-9 | NA | once | TGTGCCAGCAGCTTAGGCGGGGGCACTAACTATGGCTACACCTTC | CASSLGGGTNYGYTF
TRBJ2-7 | TRBV7-3 | TRBD2 | NA | TGTGCCAGCAGCCTGGGACTAGCGGGAGCCTACGAGCAGTACTTC | CASSLGLAGAYEQYF
TRBJ2-1 | TRBV24-1 | NA | NA | TGTGCCACCAGTGATTTCTTTCACAATGAGCAGTTCTTC | CATSDFFHNEQFF
TRBJ1-1 | TRBV2 | TRBD1 | NA | TGTGCCAGCAGGGAGGGACAGGGAAAGACTGAAGCTTTCTTT | CASREGQGKTEAFF
TRBJ2-5 | TRBV24-1 | TRBD2 | NA | TGTGCCACCAGTGATCGACCAGGACTAGCGGGGTTCCAAGAGACCCAGTACTTC | CATSDRPGLAGFQETQYF
TRBJ2-2 | TRBV7-2 | NA | NA | TGTGCCAGCAGCCAGAGCGGGCAGAACACCGGGGAGCTGTTTTTT | CASSQSGQNTGELFF
TRBJ2-1 | TRBV4-3 | TRBD2 | NA | TGCGCCAGCAGCCAAGTTCTCCTAGCGGGAGGGGGCAATGAGCAGTTCTTC | CASSQVLLAGGGNEQFF
TRBJ1-5 | TRBV6-5 | NA | NA | TGTGCCAGCGGGGGGGGCTATAGCAATCAGCCCCAGCATTTT | CASGGGYSNQPQHF
TRBJ1-2 | TRBV2 | NA | NA | TGTGCCAGCAGTGTTACAGGGTCTGGGGGCTACACCTTC | CASSVTGSGGYTF
TRBJ2-3 | TRBV12-3/TRBV12-4 | NA | NA | TGTGCCAGCAGTCAACGGCGGGATACGCAGTATTTT | CASSQRRDTQYF
TRBJ2-5 | TRBV5-4 | NA | once | TGTGCCAGCAGCTTTAACGGAGGCCAAGAGACCCAGTACTTC | CASSFNGGQETQYF
TRBJ2-3 | TRBV19 | TRBD2 | NA | TGTGCCAGTGGACGGGGGGGTAGCACAGATACGCAGTATTTT | CASGRGGSTDTQYF
TRBJ1-1 | TRBV19 | NA | NA | TGTGCCAGTAGTATAGATTCCGTCGGGGGGAGACGTGAAGCTTTCTTT | CASSIDSVGGRREAFF
TRBJ2-6 | TRBV7-9 | NA | NA | TGTGCCAGCAGCCCTCCGGGGTCTGGGGCCAACGTCCTGACTTTC | CASSPPGSGANVLTF